These 6 T cell receptor beta chains share one sample of origin, sequenced in a study of cytomegalovirus exposure and HLA in healthy donors. PCR employed 60 Vbeta and 13 Jbeta primers. Here immunoSEQ multiplex PCR was the method, and the copy in TCRdb shows in-frame clones only, minus some. The sample includes about 210,000 clones, roughly four fifths of them seen just once. Source material: PBMCs. The receptors were sampled from a middle-aged man in good health and CMV-seropositive.

The J gene is TRBJ2-5, the V gene TRBV2; D uncertain. CDR3 size: 10 residues. CDR1 is SNHLY, CDR2 FYNNEI, per germline. V was cut by 10 bases and J by 4 bases, with 7 bases left in between. Here the CDR3 reads CATLSETQYF. The CDR3 DNA follows: TGTGCCACCCTGTCAGAGACCCAGTACTTC.

The chain recombines TRBV4-1 with TRBJ2-1; 10 bases line up with TRBD2. Germline CDR1 MGHRA, CDR2 YSYEKL. J was trimmed by 5 bases and V by 1 base; bases with no gene match: 20. CDR3 size: 21 residues. As DNA, the CDR3 is TGCGCCAGCAGCCAAGTGGGGCCGGGACTAGCGTCTCCAAAATCAAACAATGAGCAGTTCTTC. As protein: CASSQVGPGLASPKSNNEQFF.

V usage is TRBV2 and J usage is TRBJ2-2; the D is unclear. Germline V gene lookup returns CDR1 SNHLY and CDR2 FYNNEI. This CDR3 is 14 amino acids long. V was shortened by 4 bases and J by 4 bases, with 10 bases between the two germline ends. CDR3 region: CASSGSATTGELFF. The CDR3 nucleotides are TGTGCCAGCAGTGGGAGCGCTACCACCGGGGAGCTGTTTTTT.

The CDR3 is CASSLRPGTGSTEAFF. The CDR3 DNA is TGTGCCAGCAGCTTGCGTCCCGGGACAGGTAGCACTGAAGCTTTCTTT. This sequence joins TRBV5-5 and TRBJ1-1; 8 bases map to TRBD1. The germline gives CDR1 SGHKS, CDR2 YYEKEE (reference sequence). The junction had 9 bases not matched to a gene; V was cut back by 1 base and J by 4 bases. The CDR3 consists of 16 residues.

The rearrangement joins TRBV19 to TRBJ1-2; D perhaps matches TRBD1 (5 bases). Germline V lookup: CDR1 LNHDA, CDR2 SQIVND (reference sequence). CDR3 size: 18 residues. V was pared by 6 bases and J by 6 bases, with 29 bases between. CDR3 residues: CASSRISGVPRGGNGYTF. CDR3 nucleotides: TGTGCCAGTAGCCGAATTAGTGGGGTGCCGAGGGGAGGGAATGGCTACACCTTC.

The chain uses TRBV7-7 and TRBJ2-2; 7 bases align to TRBD1. With V trimmed by 3 bases and J by 3 bases, 4 bases remained unmatched. The germline V gene encodes CDR1 SSHAT and CDR2 FNYEAQ (reference sequence). The CDR3 totals 15 residues. CDR3 region: CASSFRDSDTGELFF. As DNA, the CDR3 is TGTGCCAGCAGCTTCCGGGACAGCGACACCGGGGAGCTGTTTTTT.